A single sample is the source of the 3 T cell receptor beta chains below, sequenced in a study of blood T cell repertoires in COVID-19 (dated by TCRdb to 2018 to 2021). The library was produced with the immunoSEQ multiplex PCR assay. TCRdb mirrors the immuneACCESS table, restricted to in-frame sequences. Some clones are absent from its copies; in checked studies, under half trace to an unresolved V gene, and the reason for the others is unknown. The sample table holds 150,000 to 200,000 clones, of which roughly nine tenths were seen once. The top ten clones comprise over 9.5% of the sample. The sequencing input was peripheral blood. The receptors shown here come from a woman in her fifties or sixties with COVID-19, enrolled during active disease.

The chain recombines TRBV7-9 with TRBJ1-4, with TRBD1 as a possible D gene (5 bases). Germline V gives CDR1 SEHNR, CDR2 FQNEAQ (reference sequence). The CDR3 is 18 amino acids. The V and J ends lost 1 base and 0 bases respectively, with 15 bases between them. The CDR3 nucleotides are TGTGCCAGCAGCTTAGATCGGGGGTTAGGGGCAACTAATGAAAAACTGTTTTTT. It codes for CASSLDRGLGATNEKLFF.

A few counts support this clone. The chain combines TRBV6-5 with TRBJ1-5; no reliable D call. Germline V gene data show CDR1 as MNHEY and CDR2 as SVGAGI. The CDR3 contains 15 residues. With 6 bases removed from V and 0 bases from J, the gap between germline ends came to 12 bases. This CDR3 is CASRVEQYSNQPQHF. The CDR3 bases are TGTGCCAGCAGGGTGGAGCAGTATAGCAATCAGCCCCAGCATTTT.

The J gene is TRBJ1-2, the V gene TRBV6-5, with no clear D. V lost 6 bases to trimming and J lost 8 bases, with 16 bases between them. The CDR3 length is 13 residues. CDR1 is MNHEY, CDR2 SVGAGI, per germline. CDR3 in amino acids: CASSLTLSFGYTF. CDR3 coding DNA: TGTGCCAGCAGCCTGACACTTTCGTTCGGCTACACCTTC.